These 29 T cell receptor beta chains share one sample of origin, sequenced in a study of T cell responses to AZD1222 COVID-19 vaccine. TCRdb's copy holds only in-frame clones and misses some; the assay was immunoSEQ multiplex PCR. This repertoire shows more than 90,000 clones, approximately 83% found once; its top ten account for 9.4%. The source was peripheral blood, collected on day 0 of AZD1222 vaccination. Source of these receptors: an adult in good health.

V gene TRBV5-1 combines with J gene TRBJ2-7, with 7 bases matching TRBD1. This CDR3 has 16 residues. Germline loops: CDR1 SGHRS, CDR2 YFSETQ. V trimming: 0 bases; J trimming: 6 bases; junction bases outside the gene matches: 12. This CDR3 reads CASSLGSHRTGREQYF. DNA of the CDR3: TGCGCCAGCAGCTTGGGATCACACCGGACAGGTCGCGAGCAGTACTTC.

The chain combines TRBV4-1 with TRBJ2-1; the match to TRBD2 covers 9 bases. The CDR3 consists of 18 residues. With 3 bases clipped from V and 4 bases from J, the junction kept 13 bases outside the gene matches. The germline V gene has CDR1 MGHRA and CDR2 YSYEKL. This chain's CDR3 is CASSQSDIGLAKYNEQFF. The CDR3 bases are TGCGCCAGCAGCCAGAGCGACATCGGACTAGCGAAGTACAATGAGCAGTTCTTC.

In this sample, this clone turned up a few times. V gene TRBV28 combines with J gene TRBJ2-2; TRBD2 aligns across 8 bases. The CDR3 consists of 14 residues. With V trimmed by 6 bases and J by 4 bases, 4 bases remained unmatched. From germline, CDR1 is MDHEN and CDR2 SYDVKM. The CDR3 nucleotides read TGTGCCAGCAGCCAGACTAGCGCCACCGGGGAGCTGTTTTTT. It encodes CASSQTSATGELFF.

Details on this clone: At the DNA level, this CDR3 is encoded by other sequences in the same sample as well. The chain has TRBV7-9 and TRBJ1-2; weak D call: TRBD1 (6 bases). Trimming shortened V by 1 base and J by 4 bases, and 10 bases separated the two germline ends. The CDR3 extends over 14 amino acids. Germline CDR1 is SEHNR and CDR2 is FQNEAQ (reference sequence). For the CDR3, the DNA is TGTGCCAGCAGCTTAGGGGGGCTTGGCTATGGCTACACCTTC. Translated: CASSLGGLGYGYTF.

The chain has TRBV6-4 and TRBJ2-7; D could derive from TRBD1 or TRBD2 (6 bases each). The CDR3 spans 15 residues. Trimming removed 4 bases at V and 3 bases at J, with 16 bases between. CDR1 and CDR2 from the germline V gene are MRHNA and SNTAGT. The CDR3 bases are TGTGCCAGCAGTGGTTGGGGGGCGCCTGGCTACGAGCAGTACTTC. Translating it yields CASSGWGAPGYEQYF.

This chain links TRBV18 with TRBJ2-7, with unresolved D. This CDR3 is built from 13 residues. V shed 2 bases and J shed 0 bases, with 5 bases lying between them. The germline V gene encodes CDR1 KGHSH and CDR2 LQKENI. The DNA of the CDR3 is TGTGCCAGCTCACCAGGCAACTCCTACGAGCAGTACTTC. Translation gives CASSPGNSYEQYF.

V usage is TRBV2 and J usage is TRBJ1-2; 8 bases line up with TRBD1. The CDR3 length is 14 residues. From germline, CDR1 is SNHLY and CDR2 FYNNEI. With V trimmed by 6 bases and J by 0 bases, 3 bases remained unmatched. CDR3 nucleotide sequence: TGTGCCAGCAGCGGACAGGGCCCTAACTATGGCTACACCTTC. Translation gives CASSGQGPNYGYTF.

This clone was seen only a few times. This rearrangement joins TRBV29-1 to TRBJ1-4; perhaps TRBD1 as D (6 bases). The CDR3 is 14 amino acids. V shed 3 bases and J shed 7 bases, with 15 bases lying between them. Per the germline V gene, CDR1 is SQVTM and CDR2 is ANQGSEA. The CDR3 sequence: CSVEGGRDGEKLFF. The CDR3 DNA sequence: TGCAGCGTTGAGGGGGGGCGGGACGGTGAAAAACTGTTTTTT. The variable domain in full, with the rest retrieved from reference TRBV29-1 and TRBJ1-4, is SAVISQKPSRDICQRGTSLTIQCQVDSQVTMMFWYRQQPGQSLTLIATANQGSEATYESGFVIDKFPISRPNLTFSTLTVSNMSPEDSSIYLCSVEGGRDGEKLFFGSGTQLSVL.

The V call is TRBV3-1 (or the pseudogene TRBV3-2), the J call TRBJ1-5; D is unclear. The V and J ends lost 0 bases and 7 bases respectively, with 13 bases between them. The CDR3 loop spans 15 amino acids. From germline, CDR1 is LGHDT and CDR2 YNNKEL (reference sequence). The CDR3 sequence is CASSQDSRPRQPQHF. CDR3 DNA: TGTGCCAGCAGCCAAGATTCCAGGCCTCGGCAGCCCCAGCATTTT.

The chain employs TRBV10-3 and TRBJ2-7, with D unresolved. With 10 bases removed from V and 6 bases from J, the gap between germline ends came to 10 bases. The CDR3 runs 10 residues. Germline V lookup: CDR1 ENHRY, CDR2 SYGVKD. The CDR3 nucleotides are TGTGCCACAGGTTCAGGCGAGCAGTACTTC. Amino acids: CATGSGEQYF.

In nucleotides, the CDR3 is TGTGCCAGTAGTATCAGAATGGTGGAGGGATACGAGCAGTACTTC. As protein: CASSIRMVEGYEQYF. This chain joins TRBV19 and TRBJ2-7, with a weak D call TRBD2 (6 bases). V was cut by 3 bases and J by 4 bases, with 16 bases left in between. The CDR3 extends over 15 amino acids. Germline values: CDR1 LNHDA, CDR2 SQIVND (reference sequence).

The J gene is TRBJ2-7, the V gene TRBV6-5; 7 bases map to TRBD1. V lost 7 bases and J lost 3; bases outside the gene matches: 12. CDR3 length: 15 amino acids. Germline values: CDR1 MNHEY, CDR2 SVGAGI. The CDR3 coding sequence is TGTGCCAGCAAGCCTAGGACAGGCAACATCTACGAGCAGTACTTC. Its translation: CASKPRTGNIYEQYF.

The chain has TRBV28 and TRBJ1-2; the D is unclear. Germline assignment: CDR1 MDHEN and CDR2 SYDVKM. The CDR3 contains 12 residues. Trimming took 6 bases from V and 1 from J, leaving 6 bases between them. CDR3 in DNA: TGTGCCAGCAGGGCAATTAACTATGGCTACACCTTC. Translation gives CASRAINYGYTF.

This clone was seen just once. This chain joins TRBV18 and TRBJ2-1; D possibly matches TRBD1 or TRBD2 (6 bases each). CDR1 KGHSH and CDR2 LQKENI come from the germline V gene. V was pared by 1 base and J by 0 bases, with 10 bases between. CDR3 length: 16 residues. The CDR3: CASSPQGGPSYNEQFF. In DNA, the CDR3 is TGTGCCAGCTCACCACAGGGGGGTCCCTCCTACAATGAGCAGTTCTTC.

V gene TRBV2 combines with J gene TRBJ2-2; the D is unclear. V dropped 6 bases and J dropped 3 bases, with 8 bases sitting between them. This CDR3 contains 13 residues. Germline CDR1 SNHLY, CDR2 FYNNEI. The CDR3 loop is CASRVFDTGELFF. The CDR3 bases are TGTGCCAGCAGAGTGTTTGACACCGGGGAGCTGTTTTTT.

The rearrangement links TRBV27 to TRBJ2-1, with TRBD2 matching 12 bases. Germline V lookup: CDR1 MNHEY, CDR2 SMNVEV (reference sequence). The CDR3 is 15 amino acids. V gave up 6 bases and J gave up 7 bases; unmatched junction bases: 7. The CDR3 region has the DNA TGTGCCAGCAGCCCTAGCGGGAGGGCCTTGAATGAGCAGTTCTTC. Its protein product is CASSPSGRALNEQFF.

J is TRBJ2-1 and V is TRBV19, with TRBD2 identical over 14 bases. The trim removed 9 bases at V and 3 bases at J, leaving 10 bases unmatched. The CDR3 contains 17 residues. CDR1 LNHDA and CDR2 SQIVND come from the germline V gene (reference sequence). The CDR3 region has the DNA TGTGCCAGCAGAAGTGGGACTAGCGGGAGATACTACAATGAGCAGTTCTTC. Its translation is CASRSGTSGRYYNEQFF.

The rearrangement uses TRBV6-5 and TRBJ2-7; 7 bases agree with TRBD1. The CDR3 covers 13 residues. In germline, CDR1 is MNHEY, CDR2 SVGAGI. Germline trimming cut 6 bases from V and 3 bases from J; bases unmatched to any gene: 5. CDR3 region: CASRGQWDYEQYF. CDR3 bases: TGTGCCAGCAGGGGACAGTGGGACTACGAGCAGTACTTC.

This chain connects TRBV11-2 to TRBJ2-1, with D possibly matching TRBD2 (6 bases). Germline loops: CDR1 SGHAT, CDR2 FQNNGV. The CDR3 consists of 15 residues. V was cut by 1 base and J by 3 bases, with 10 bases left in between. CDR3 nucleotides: TGTGCCAGCAGCTTAGTGGAGGGCATCTACAATGAGCAGTTCTTC. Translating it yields CASSLVEGIYNEQFF.

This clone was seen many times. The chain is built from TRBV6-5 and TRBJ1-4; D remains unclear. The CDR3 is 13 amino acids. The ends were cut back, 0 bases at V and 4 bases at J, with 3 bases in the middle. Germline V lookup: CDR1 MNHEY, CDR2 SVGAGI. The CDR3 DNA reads TGTGCCAGCAGTTACTCGGTTAATGAAAAACTGTTTTTT. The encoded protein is CASSYSVNEKLFF.

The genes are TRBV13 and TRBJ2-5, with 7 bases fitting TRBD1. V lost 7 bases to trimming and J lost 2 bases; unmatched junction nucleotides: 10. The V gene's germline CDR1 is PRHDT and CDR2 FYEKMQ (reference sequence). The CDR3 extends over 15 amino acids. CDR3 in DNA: TGTGCCAGCACCATCGGACAGGTAACACAAGAGACCCAGTACTTC. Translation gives CASTIGQVTQETQYF.

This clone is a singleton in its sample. The CDR3 here is CASSLASGVYNEQFF. The CDR3 bases are TGTGCCAGCAGCTTAGCTAGCGGGGTGTACAATGAGCAGTTCTTC. This chain connects TRBV7-9 to TRBJ2-1; 8 bases line up with TRBD2. V lost 0 bases to trimming and J lost 4 bases; unmatched junction nucleotides: 2. Germline V gives CDR1 SEHNR, CDR2 FQNEAQ (reference sequence). The CDR3 length is 15 residues.

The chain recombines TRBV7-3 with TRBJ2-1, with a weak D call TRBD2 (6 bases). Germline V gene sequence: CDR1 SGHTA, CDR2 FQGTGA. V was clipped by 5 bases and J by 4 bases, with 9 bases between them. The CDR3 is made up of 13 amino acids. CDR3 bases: TGTGCCAGCAGCGCCGGGACTTACAATGAGCAGTTCTTC. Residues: CASSAGTYNEQFF.

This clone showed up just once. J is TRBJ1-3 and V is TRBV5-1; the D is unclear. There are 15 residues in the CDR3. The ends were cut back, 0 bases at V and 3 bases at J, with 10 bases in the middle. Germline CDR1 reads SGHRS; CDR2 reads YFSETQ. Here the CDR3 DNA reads TGCGCCAGCAGCTTGGCCGGAGGGTTTGGAAACACCATATATTTT. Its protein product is CASSLAGGFGNTIYF.

The chain's CDR3 is CASSFSGANVLTF. The CDR3 DNA follows: TGTGCCAGCAGCTTCTCTGGGGCCAACGTCCTGACTTTC. V gene TRBV7-9 combines with J gene TRBJ2-6; D uncertain. CDR1 and CDR2 (germline): SEHNR, FQNEAQ (reference sequence). The ends were cut back, 3 bases at V and 0 bases at J, with 0 bases in the middle. The CDR3 is 13 residues long.

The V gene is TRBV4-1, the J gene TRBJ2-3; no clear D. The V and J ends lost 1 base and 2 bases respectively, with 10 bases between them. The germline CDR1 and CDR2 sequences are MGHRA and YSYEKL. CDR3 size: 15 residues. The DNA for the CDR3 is TGCGCCAGCAGCCAAGCTCCTTGGTCCACAGATACGCAGTATTTT. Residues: CASSQAPWSTDTQYF.

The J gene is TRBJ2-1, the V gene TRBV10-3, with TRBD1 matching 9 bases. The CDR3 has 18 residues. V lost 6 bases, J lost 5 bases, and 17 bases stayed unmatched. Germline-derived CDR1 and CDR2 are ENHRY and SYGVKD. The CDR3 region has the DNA TGTGCCATCAGACCCGGGACAGGGATTATAGCGGAGGACAATGAGCAGTTCTTC. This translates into CAIRPGTGIIAEDNEQFF.

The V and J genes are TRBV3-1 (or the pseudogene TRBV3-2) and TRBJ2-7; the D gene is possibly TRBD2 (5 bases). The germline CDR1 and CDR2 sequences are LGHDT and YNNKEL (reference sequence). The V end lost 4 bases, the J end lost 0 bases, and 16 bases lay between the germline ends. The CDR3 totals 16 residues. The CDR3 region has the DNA TGTGCCAGCAGCCTGGGGAGCGCTCGGAGCTCCTACGAGCAGTACTTC. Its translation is CASSLGSARSSYEQYF.

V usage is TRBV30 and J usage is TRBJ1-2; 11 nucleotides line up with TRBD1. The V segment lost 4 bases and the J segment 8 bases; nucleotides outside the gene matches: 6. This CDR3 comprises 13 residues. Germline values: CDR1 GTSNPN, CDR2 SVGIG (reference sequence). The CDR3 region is CAWKDRGRQGYTF. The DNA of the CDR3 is TGTGCCTGGAAGGACAGGGGGCGGCAAGGCTACACCTTC.